This T cell receptor (beta chain) stems from a study of Tregs in tolerant kidney transplant recipients. Study at large: Recipients received nonmyeloablative bone marrow transplants from related graft donors, with transient mixed chimerism. Study-level findings and limits: Biological reproducibility was not directly addressed in this study. Some patients' samples used different primers over time, so nucleotide sequences weren't comparable. Findings come from small patient numbers and require larger validation.

This clone is identified as medium-sized (0.01 to 0.1%) from frequency. The antigen remains unidentified. The read is 3 residues too short to cover the CDR3 end, so that end is filled in from the germline J gene. Recipient PBMCs carried a CFSE label and met irradiated graft donor PBMCs for six to seven days before FACS sorting. Libraries were prepared by immunoSEQ multiplex PCR; TCRdb keeps only in-frame clonotypes and omits some of them. Recorded here are about 1,500 clones; the top ten clones represent around 20%. CDR3 length: 12 amino acids. Germline V gene data show CDR1 as SNHLY and CDR2 as FYNNEI. V was clipped by 6 bases and J by 6 bases; unmatched bases: 5.

Sequencing was performed on CD4+ T cells from blood cultured with allogeneic cells, taken before the transplant. The chain has TRBV2 and TRBJ2-7; 7 nucleotides agree with TRBD1. The receptor's source is a human patient who received a combined kidney and bone marrow transplant. Here the CDR3 reads CASRPTGSEQYF. The DNA read from the CDR3 is TGTGCCAGCAGGCCGACAGGGAGCGAG. Using reference TRBV2 and TRBJ2-7 for the parts outside the CDR3, the full variable domain is EPEVTQTPSHQVTQMGQEVILRCVPISNHLYFYWYRQILGQKVEFLVSFYNNEISEKSEIFDDQFSVERPDGSNFTLKIRSTKLEDSAMYFCASRPTGSEQYFGPGTRLTVT.